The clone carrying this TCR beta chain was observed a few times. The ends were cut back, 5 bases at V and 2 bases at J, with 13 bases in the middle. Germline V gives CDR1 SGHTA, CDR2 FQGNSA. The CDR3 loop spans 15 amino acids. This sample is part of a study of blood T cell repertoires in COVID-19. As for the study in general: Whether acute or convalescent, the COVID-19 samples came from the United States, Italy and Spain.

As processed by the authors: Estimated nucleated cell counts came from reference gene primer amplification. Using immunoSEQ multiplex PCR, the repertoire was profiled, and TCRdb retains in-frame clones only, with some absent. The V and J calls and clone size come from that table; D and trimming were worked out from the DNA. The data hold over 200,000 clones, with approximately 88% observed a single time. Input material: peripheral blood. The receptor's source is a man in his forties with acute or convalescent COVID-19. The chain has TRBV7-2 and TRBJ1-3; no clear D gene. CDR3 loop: CASSPRGGAGNTIYF. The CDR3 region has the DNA TGTGCCAGCAGCCCCCGAGGAGGAGCTGGAAACACCATATATTTT.